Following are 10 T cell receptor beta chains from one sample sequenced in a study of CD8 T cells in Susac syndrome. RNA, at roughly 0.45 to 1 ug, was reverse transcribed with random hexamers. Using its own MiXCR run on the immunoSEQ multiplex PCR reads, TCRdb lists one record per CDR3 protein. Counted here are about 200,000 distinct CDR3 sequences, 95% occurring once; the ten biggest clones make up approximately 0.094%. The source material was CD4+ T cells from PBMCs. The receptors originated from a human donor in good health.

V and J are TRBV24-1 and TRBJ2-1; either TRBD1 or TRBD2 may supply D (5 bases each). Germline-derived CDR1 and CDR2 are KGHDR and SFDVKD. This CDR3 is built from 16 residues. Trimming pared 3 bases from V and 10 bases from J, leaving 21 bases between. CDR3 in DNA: TGTGCCACCAGTGATAGCAGGGACCCCGCCCGGGTAGAGCAGTTCTTC. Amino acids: CATSDSRDPARVEQFF.

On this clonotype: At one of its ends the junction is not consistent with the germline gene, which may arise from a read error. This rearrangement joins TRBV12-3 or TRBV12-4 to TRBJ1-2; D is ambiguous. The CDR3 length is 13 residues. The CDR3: CASGGDKEYGYTF. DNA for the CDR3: TGCGCCAGTGGAGGTGATAAGGAGTATGGCTACACCTTC.

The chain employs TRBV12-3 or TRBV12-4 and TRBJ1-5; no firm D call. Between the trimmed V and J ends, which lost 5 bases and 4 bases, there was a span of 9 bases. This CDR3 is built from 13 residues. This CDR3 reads CASSGPVNQPQHF. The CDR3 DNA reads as TGTGCCAGCAGTGGACCTGTGAATCAGCCCCAGCATTTT.

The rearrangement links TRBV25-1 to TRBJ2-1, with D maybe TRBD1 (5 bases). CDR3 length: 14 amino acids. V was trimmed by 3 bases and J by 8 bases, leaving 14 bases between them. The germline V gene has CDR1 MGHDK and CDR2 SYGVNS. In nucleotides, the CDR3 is TGTGCCAGCAGTGACTGGTCAGGGTCGGATGAGCAGTTCTTC. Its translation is CASSDWSGSDEQFF.

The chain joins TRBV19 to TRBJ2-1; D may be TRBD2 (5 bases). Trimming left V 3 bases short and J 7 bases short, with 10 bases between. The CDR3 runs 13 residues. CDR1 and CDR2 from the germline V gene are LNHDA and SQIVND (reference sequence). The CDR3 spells CASSMTRGNEQFF. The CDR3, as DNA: TGTGCCAGTAGTATGACCCGAGGGAATGAGCAGTTCTTC.

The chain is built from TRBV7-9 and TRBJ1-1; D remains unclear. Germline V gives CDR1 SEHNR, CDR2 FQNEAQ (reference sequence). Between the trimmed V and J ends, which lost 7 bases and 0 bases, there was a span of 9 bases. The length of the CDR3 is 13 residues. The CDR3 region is CASTFGLNTEAFF. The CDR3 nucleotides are TGTGCCAGCACCTTCGGGCTGAACACTGAAGCTTTCTTT.

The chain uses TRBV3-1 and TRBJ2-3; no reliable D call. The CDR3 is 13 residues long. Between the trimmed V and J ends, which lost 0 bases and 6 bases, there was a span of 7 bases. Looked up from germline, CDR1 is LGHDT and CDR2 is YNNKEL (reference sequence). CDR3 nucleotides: TGTGCCAGCAGCCAAGAGCTGGGTGATACGCAGTATTTT. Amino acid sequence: CASSQELGDTQYF.

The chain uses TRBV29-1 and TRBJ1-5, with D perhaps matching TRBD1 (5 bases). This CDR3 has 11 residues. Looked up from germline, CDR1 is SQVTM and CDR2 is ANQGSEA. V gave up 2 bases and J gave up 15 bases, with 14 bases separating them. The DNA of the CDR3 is TGCAGCGTTGAAAGGGCAGGGAAACGGCATTTT. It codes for CSVERAGKRHF.

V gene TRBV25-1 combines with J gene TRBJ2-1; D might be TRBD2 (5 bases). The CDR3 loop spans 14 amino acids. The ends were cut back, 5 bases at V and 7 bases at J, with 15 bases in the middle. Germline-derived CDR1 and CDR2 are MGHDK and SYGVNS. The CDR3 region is CASSHPQSGNEQFF. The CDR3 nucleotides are TGTGCCAGCAGTCATCCCCAAAGCGGTAATGAGCAGTTCTTC.

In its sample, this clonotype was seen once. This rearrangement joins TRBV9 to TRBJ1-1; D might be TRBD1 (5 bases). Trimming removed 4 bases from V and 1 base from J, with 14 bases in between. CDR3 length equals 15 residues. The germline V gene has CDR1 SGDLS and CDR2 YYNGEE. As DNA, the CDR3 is TGTGCCAGCAGCCGGAAGGTCAGGGAGAACACTGAAGCTTTCTTT. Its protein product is CASSRKVRENTEAFF.